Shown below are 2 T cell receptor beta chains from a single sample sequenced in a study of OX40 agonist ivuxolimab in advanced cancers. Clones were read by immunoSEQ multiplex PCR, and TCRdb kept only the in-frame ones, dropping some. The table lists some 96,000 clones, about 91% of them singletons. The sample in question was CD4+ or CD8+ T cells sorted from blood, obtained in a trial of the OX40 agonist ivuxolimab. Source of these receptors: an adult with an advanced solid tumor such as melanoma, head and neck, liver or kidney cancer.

In nucleotides, the CDR3 is TGTGCCAGCAGCTTCGTCGGGGGCTCCGAGCAGTACTTC. Amino acid sequence: CASSFVGGSEQYF. This chain joins TRBV5-4 and TRBJ2-7, with D possibly being TRBD1 or TRBD2 (6 bases each). The germline V and J ends were trimmed by 2 bases and 6 bases, with 12 bases remaining between them. The CDR3 is 13 amino acids. The germline CDR1 and CDR2 sequences are SGHNT and YYREEE (reference sequence).

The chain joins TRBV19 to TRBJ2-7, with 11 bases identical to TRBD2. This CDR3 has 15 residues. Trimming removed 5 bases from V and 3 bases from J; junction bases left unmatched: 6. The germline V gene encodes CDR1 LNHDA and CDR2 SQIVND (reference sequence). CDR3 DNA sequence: TGTGCCAGTAGTCCGCGACTAGCGGGAATCTACGAGCAGTACTTC. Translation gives CASSPRLAGIYEQYF.